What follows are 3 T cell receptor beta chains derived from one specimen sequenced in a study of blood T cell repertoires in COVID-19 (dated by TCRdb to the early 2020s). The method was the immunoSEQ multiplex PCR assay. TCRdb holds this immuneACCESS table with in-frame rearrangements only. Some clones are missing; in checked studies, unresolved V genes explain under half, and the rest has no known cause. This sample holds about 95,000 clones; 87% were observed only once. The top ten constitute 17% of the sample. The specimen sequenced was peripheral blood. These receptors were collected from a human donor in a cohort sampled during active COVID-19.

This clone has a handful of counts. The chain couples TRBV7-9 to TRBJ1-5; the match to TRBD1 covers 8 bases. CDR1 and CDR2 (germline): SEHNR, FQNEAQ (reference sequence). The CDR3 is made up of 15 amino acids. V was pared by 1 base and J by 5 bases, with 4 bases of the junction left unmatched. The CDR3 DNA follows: TGTGCCAGCAGCTTAGGACAGGGGCGCTATCAGCCCCAGCATTTT. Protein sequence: CASSLGQGRYQPQHF.

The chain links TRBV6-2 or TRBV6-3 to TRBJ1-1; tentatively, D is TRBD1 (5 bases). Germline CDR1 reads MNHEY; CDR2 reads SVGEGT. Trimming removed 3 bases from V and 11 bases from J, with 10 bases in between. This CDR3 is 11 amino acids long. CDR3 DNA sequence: TGTGCCAGCAGTTATGGGGCCTACGCTTTCTTT. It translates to CASSYGAYAFF.

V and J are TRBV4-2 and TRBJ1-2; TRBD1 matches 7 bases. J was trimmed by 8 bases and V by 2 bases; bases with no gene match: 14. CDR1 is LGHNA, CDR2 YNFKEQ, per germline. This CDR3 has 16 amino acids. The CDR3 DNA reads TGTGCCAGCAGCCAAAACAGGGGTGGCTATGTTCCCGGCTACACCTTC. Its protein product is CASSQNRGGYVPGYTF.